By sample share, the clone carrying this T cell receptor (beta chain) is medium-sized. Antigen specificity is unknown. Study results and limitations: The TCR gene usage of tumor memory CD4+ T cells clustered together with blood and lymph node memory CD4+ cells and with lymph node naive CD4+ cells.

CD4+CD45RO+CD25- cells were isolated as memory CD4+ T cells. Semi-nested PCR with Nested Universal Primer A followed constant-region reverse priming of full-length variable regions. TCRdb ran MiXCR on the 5' RACE reads and lists one entry per CDR3 protein. The data contain about 7,200 distinct CDR3 sequences, 35% to 50% of them singletons. Sequencing was carried out using memory CD4+ T cells sorted from blood. Subset of the sample: memory CD4+ T cells, CD4+CD45RO+CD25-. The source is a female donor with breast cancer.

The CDR3 nucleotides read TGCGCCAGCAGCCAAGAGGTCGGGGCCATGGGCTACACCTTC. Protein: CASSQEVGAMGYTF. This chain uses TRBV4-1 with TRBJ1-2, with D tentatively TRBD1 (5 bases). V lost 0 bases and J lost 8, with 13 bases in between. The CDR3 loop spans 14 amino acids. CDR1 and CDR2 from the germline V gene are MGHRA and YSYEKL.